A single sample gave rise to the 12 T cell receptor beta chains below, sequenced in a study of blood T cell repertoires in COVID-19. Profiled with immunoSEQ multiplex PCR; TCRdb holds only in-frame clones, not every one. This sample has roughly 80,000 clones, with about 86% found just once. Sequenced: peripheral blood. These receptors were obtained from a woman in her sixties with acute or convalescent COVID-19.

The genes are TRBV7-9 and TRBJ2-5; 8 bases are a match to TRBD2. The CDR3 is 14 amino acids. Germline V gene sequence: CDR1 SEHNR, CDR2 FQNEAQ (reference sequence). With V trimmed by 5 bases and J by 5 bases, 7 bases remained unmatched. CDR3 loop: CASSPTGGMETQYF. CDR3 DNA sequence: TGTGCCAGCAGCCCCACGGGGGGGATGGAGACCCAGTACTTC.

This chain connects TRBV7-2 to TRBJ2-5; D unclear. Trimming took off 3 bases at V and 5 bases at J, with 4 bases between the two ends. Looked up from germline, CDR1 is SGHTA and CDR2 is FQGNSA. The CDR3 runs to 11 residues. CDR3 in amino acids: CASSFFETQYF. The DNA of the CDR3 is TGTGCCAGCAGCTTCTTCGAGACCCAGTACTTC.

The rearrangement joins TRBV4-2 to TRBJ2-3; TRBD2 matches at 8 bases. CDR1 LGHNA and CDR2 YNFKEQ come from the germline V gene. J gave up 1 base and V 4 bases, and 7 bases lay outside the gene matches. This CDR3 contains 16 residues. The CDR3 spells CASSPLAASGTDTQYF. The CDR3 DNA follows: TGTGCCAGCAGCCCACTAGCGGCCTCTGGCACAGATACGCAGTATTTT.

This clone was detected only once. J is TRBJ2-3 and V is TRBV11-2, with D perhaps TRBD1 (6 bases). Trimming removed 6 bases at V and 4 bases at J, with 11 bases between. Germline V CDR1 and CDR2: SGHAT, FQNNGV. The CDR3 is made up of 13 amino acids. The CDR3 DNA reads TGTGCCAGCAGATATACAGGGTCAGATACGCAGTATTTT. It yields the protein CASRYTGSDTQYF.

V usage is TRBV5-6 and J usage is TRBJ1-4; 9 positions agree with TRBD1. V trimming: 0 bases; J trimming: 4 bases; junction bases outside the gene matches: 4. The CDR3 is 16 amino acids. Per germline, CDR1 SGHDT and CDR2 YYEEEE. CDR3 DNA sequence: TGTGCCAGCAGCTTGGGGGGGACAGGGAATAATGAAAAACTGTTTTTT. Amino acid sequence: CASSLGGTGNNEKLFF.

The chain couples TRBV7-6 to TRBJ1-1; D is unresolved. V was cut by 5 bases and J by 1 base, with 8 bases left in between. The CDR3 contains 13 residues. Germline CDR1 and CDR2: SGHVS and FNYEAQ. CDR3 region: CASSLRGNTEAFF. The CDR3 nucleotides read TGTGCCAGCAGCCTCCGGGGGAACACTGAAGCTTTCTTT.

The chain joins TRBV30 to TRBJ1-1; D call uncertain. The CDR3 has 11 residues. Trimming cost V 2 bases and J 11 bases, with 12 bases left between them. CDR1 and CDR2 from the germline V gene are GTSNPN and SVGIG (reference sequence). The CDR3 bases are TGTGCCTGGAGTACCAACCGGGAGGCTTTCTTT. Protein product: CAWSTNREAFF. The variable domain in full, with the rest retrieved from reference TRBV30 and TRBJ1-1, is SQTIHQWPATLVQPVGSPLSLECTVEGTSNPNLYWYRQAAGRGLQLLFYSVGIGQISSEVPQNLSASRPQDRQFILSSKKLLLSDSGFYLCAWSTNREAFFGQGTRLTVV.

This CDR3 is CASSSGGPGYEKLFF. In DNA, the CDR3 is TGCGCCAGCAGCTCCGGGGGACCGGGGTATGAAAAACTGTTTTTT. The rearrangement joins TRBV5-1 to TRBJ1-4, with D perhaps matching TRBD1 (5 bases). V was shortened by 3 bases and J by 6 bases, with 15 bases between the two germline ends. Germline CDR1 is SGHRS and CDR2 is YFSETQ. The CDR3 covers 15 residues.

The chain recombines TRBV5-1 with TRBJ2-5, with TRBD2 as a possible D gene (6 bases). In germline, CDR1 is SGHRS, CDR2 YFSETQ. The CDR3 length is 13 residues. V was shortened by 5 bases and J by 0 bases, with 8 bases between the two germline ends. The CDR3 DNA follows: TGCGCCAGCAGTAGGGACTACCAAGAGACCCAGTACTTC. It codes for CASSRDYQETQYF.

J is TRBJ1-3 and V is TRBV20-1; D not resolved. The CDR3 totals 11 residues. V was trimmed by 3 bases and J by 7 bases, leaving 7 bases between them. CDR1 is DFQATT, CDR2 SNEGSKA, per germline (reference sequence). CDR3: CSASYVNTIYF. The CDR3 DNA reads TGCAGTGCTAGTTATGTTAACACCATATATTTT.

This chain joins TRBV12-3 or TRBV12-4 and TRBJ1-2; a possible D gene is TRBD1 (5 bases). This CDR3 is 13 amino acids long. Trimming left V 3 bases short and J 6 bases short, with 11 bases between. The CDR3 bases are TGTGCCAGCAGTTTTGTTCCCAGGGATGGCTACACCTTC. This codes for CASSFVPRDGYTF.

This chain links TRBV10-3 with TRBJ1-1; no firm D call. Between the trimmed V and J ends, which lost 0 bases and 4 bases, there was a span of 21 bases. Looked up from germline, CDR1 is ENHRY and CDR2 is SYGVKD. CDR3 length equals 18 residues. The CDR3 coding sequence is TGTGCCATCAGTGAGTCTAGACCCCTAGGTAAGGTAATCACTGAAGCTTTCTTT. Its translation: CAISESRPLGKVITEAFF.